This passage covers 5 T cell receptor beta chains from one sample sequenced in a study of shared clonotypes between healthy human individuals. Assay: immunoSEQ multiplex PCR; the TCRdb copy retains only in-frame clones and omits some. The sample has approximately 980,000 clones; roughly 72% are singletons. The sample was memory CD4+ T cells sorted from blood. Subset given: CD45RA-negative fraction. The receptors stem from a man between 18 and 35 years old in good health.

V and J are TRBV14 and TRBJ1-6; 7 nucleotides match TRBD1. V shed 1 base and J 11 bases; nucleotides not matched to a gene: 5. This CDR3 spans 14 amino acids. CDR1 and CDR2 (germline): SGHDN, FVKESK. This CDR3 reads CASSQAQGGTPLHF. DNA for the CDR3: TGTGCCAGCAGCCAAGCTCAGGGGGGGACACCCCTCCACTTT. The full variable domain, rest sourced from reference TRBV14 and TRBJ1-6, is EAGVTQFPSHSVIEKGQTVTLRCDPISGHDNLYWYRRVMGKEIKFLLHFVKESKQDESGMPNNRFLAERTGGTYSTLKVQPAELEDSGVYFCASSQAQGGTPLHFGNGTRLTVT.

This clone was recorded only once. This rearrangement joins TRBV10-2 to TRBJ2-7; the D call may be TRBD1 or TRBD2 (5 bases each). Germline CDR1 reads WSHSY; CDR2 reads SAAADI. This CDR3 comprises 17 residues. Trimming left V 3 bases short and J 2 bases short, with 20 bases between. The CDR3 spells CASSEIGTYGRTYEQYF. The CDR3 DNA reads as TGCGCCAGCAGTGAAATTGGGACGTATGGCCGCACCTACGAGCAGTACTTC.

This clone was counted a few times. The chain joins TRBV7-2 to TRBJ2-1; 8 nucleotides match TRBD2. The CDR3 spans 18 residues. The germline gives CDR1 SGHTA, CDR2 FQGNSA. With 2 bases clipped from V and 2 bases from J, the junction kept 11 bases outside the gene matches. CDR3: CASSLRAGGPHTYNEQFF. The CDR3 DNA sequence: TGTGCCAGCAGCTTAAGGGCGGGAGGACCGCATACCTACAATGAGCAGTTCTTC.

This chain connects TRBV5-1 to TRBJ1-5; 7 nucleotides agree with TRBD1. Germline values: CDR1 SGHRS, CDR2 YFSETQ. V dropped 6 bases and J dropped 1; count of bases not matched to a gene: 13. This CDR3 spans 17 amino acids. CDR3: CASTHETGTVSNQPQHF. For the CDR3, the DNA is TGCGCCAGCACCCACGAGACAGGGACGGTAAGCAATCAGCCCCAGCATTTT.

CDR3 sequence (DNA): TGTGCCATCAGTGAGTCGGGGACTAGCGGGGGTCAGACCTCCTACGAGCAGTACTTC. Its protein product is CAISESGTSGGQTSYEQYF. This chain connects TRBV10-3 to TRBJ2-7, with 14 bases matching TRBD2. The ends lost 0 bases at V and 0 bases at J; junction bases unmatched: 7. Germline-derived CDR1 and CDR2 are ENHRY and SYGVKD. This CDR3 region has 19 residues.